This is a list of T cell receptor beta chains from one sample in a study of shared T cell receptors in the human thymus. TCRdb keeps only in-frame clones here, not all; method: immunoSEQ multiplex PCR. Of some 760,000 clones listed, 75% to 90% are singletons. This same sample was also taken into another study, of human thymus T cells.

Sequencing was performed on thymocytes. The receptors stem from a girl under three years old with a congenital heart defect. CDR3s include the opening cysteine and the closing phenylalanine or tryptophan. The order of the fields is V gene, D gene, clone size, J gene, CDR3 protein, CDR3 DNA. D genes are given only for firm matches. Expanded clones are given a class, and other clones once, few, many or no size at all.

V: TRBV9
D: TRBD1
size: NA
J: TRBJ2-4
CDR3: CASSVSPQGAKNIQYF
DNA: TGTGCCAGCAGCGTCTCACCTCAGGGGGCTAAAAACATTCAGTACTTC

V: TRBV9
D: TRBD2
size: NA
J: TRBJ2-3
CDR3: CASSDPLLAGVTDTQYF
DNA: TGTGCCAGCAGCGATCCCCTACTAGCGGGGGTCACAGATACGCAGTATTTT

V: TRBV5-1
D: NA
size: NA
J: TRBJ1-1
CDR3: CASSPVFGGSFEAFF
DNA: TGCGCCAGCAGCCCAGTTTTTGGAGGGAGTTTTGAAGCTTTCTTT

V: TRBV6-1
D: NA
size: NA
J: TRBJ1-1
CDR3: CASSAPTALMNTEAFF
DNA: TGTGCCAGCAGTGCCCCGACAGCCCTAATGAACACTGAAGCTTTCTTT

V: TRBV9
D: TRBD1
size: NA
J: TRBJ2-3
CDR3: CASSPPDRGIGADTQYF
DNA: TGTGCCAGCAGCCCGCCGGACAGGGGGATAGGTGCAGATACGCAGTATTTT

V: TRBV6-5
D: TRBD1
size: NA
J: TRBJ1-4
CDR3: CARIIDREDEKLFF
DNA: TGTGCCAGAATTATTGACAGGGAGGATGAAAAACTGTTTTTT

V: TRBV27
D: TRBD2
size: NA
J: TRBJ2-1
CDR3: CASSPFRLAGGPTTHGEQFF
DNA: TGTGCCAGCAGTCCTTTTCGACTAGCGGGGGGCCCCACCACACACGGTGAGCAGTTCTTC

V: TRBV11-2
D: NA
size: once
J: TRBJ1-2
CDR3: CASSSQVGPSTNYGYTF
DNA: TGTGCCAGCAGCTCACAGGTCGGCCCATCGACTAACTATGGCTACACCTTC

V: TRBV29-1
D: TRBD1
size: NA
J: TRBJ1-5
CDR3: CSVTDRVDQPQHF
DNA: TGCAGCGTGACTGACAGGGTGGATCAGCCCCAGCATTTT

V: TRBV5-8
D: NA
size: NA
J: TRBJ2-3
CDR3: CASSNTGHGMTDTQYF
DNA: TGTGCCAGCAGCAACACGGGACACGGAATGACAGATACGCAGTATTTT

V: TRBV28
D: NA
size: NA
J: TRBJ1-5
CDR3: CASRKTVFGNQPQHF
DNA: TGTGCCAGCAGGAAGACAGTTTTCGGCAATCAGCCCCAGCATTTT

V: TRBV6-1
D: NA
size: few
J: TRBJ2-7
CDR3: CASTSPGAYEQYF
DNA: TGTGCCAGCACATCCCCCGGGGCCTACGAGCAGTACTTC

V: TRBV29-1
D: NA
size: once
J: TRBJ2-7
CDR3: CSVLPMELYRRPAAPYEQYF
DNA: TGCAGCGTCCTCCCTATGGAGCTGTACCGACGTCCCGCGGCGCCCTACGAGCAGTACTTC

V: TRBV29-1
D: NA
size: NA
J: TRBJ1-2
CDR3: CSVVIEPYGYTF
DNA: TGCAGCGTTGTGATAGAACCATATGGCTACACCTTC

V: TRBV25-1
D: NA
size: NA
J: TRBJ1-2
CDR3: CASSDRTVGGYTF
DNA: TGTGCCAGCAGTGACCGGACAGTAGGCGGCTACACCTTC

V: TRBV27
D: TRBD2
size: NA
J: TRBJ2-7
CDR3: CASSLAGGRSYEQYF
DNA: TGTGCCAGCAGTTTAGCGGGGGGAAGGAGCTACGAGCAGTACTTC

V: TRBV4-2
D: TRBD2
size: once
J: TRBJ2-1
CDR3: CASSQVALAGGRSEQFF
DNA: TGTGCCAGCAGCCAAGTGGCACTAGCGGGGGGCCGGTCTGAGCAGTTCTTC

V: TRBV5-5
D: TRBD2
size: NA
J: TRBJ2-7
CDR3: CASSLEFREDEQYF
DNA: TGTGCCAGCAGCTTGGAATTCCGGGAGGACGAGCAGTACTTC

V: TRBV5-6
D: NA
size: NA
J: TRBJ2-1
CDR3: CASSPSNQTSPGNEQFF
DNA: TGTGCCAGCAGCCCGTCTAACCAAACCTCCCCGGGAAATGAGCAGTTCTTC

V: TRBV5-4
D: NA
size: NA
J: TRBJ2-7
CDR3: CASSPGRGSYYEQYF
DNA: TGTGCCAGCAGCCCAGGACGAGGGAGCTACTACGAGCAGTACTTC

V: TRBV4-1
D: NA
size: NA
J: TRBJ1-1
CDR3: CASSQPRRQTRGTEAFF
DNA: TGCGCCAGCAGCCAACCCCGAAGACAGACAAGGGGGACTGAAGCTTTCTTT

V: TRBV28
D: TRBD2
size: NA
J: TRBJ2-2
CDR3: CASSSQRLAGGHPTGELFF
DNA: TGTGCCAGCAGCTCGCAGAGGCTAGCGGGGGGACACCCCACCGGGGAGCTGTTTTTT

V: TRBV6-5
D: TRBD1
size: once
J: TRBJ1-1
CDR3: CASSSPTGQNTEAFF
DNA: TGTGCCAGCAGTTCACCGACAGGGCAGAACACTGAAGCTTTCTTT

V: TRBV4-3
D: TRBD1
size: few
J: TRBJ1-1
CDR3: CASSQRTGAQMNTEAFF
DNA: TGCGCCAGCAGCCAACGGACAGGGGCCCAGATGAACACTGAAGCTTTCTTT

V: TRBV2
D: NA
size: NA
J: TRBJ2-7
CDR3: CASSGTHPRGGEQYF
DNA: TGTGCCAGCAGTGGGACACATCCTCGAGGCGGCGAGCAGTACTTC

V: TRBV5-4
D: NA
size: NA
J: TRBJ1-2
CDR3: CASSSVRGGHYGYTF
DNA: TGTGCCAGCAGCTCGGTTAGGGGGGGTCATTATGGCTACACCTTC

V: TRBV6-6
D: NA
size: NA
J: TRBJ1-1
CDR3: CASSYSGRVGNTEAFF
DNA: TGTGCCAGCAGTTACTCAGGGAGGGTAGGGAACACTGAAGCTTTCTTT

V: TRBV7-8
D: NA
size: NA
J: TRBJ1-4
CDR3: CASTPEVEISNEKLFF
DNA: TGTGCCAGCACCCCAGAGGTGGAGATATCGAATGAAAAACTGTTTTTT

V: TRBV5-8
D: TRBD1
size: NA
J: TRBJ2-7
CDR3: CASIPDRGSHEQYF
DNA: TGTGCCAGCATCCCCGACAGGGGCTCTCACGAGCAGTACTTC

V: TRBV14
D: TRBD1
size: NA
J: TRBJ1-2
CDR3: CASSQDPLHRGWDYGYTF
DNA: TGTGCCAGCAGCCAAGATCCCCTCCACAGGGGGTGGGACTATGGCTACACCTTC

V: TRBV5-1
D: TRBD1
size: NA
J: TRBJ1-4
CDR3: CASSFFPGTVRRGNEKLFF
DNA: TGCGCCAGCAGCTTTTTCCCCGGGACAGTTAGGAGGGGAAATGAAAAACTGTTTTTT

V: TRBV7-6
D: NA
size: NA
J: TRBJ2-7
CDR3: CASSLRGRGANYEQYF
DNA: TGTGCCAGCAGCTTAAGGGGCAGGGGTGCTAACTACGAGCAGTACTTC

V: TRBV28
D: TRBD1
size: NA
J: TRBJ1-2
CDR3: CASSTTRRRDRPNYGYTF
DNA: TGTGCCAGCAGTACAACCCGGAGAAGGGACAGGCCCAACTATGGCTACACCTTC

V: TRBV4-2
D: TRBD1
size: NA
J: TRBJ1-2
CDR3: CASSQTRPGTGVIRGYTF
DNA: TGTGCCAGCAGCCAAACCAGACCCGGGACAGGGGTTATAAGAGGCTACACCTTC

V: TRBV5-4
D: TRBD1
size: NA
J: TRBJ2-2
CDR3: CASSFSQGARGELFF
DNA: TGTGCCAGCAGCTTCAGCCAGGGGGCGCGTGGGGAGCTGTTTTTT

V: TRBV9
D: NA
size: NA
J: TRBJ1-1
CDR3: CASSRSREGKTEAFF
DNA: TGTGCCAGCAGCAGAAGCAGGGAAGGTAAAACTGAAGCTTTCTTT

V: TRBV11-2
D: TRBD1
size: once
J: TRBJ1-4
CDR3: CASSSFWDSNEKLFF
DNA: TGTGCCAGCAGCTCGTTTTGGGACAGTAATGAAAAACTGTTTTTT